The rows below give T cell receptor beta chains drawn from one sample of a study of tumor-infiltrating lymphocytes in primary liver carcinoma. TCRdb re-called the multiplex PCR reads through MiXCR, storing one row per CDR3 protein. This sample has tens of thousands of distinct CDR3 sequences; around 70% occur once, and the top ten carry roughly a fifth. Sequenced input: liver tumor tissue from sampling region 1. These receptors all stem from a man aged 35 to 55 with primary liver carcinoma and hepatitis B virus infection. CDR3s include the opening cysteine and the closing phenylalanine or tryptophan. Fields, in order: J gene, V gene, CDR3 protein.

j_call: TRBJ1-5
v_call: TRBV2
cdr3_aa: CASSGGGMGAGQPQHF

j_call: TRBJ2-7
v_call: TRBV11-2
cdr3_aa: CASSLTETANEQYF

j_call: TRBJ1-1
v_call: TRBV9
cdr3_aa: CASSVGWGQDTEAFF

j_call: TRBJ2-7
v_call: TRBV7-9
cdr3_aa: CASSDAWEQYF

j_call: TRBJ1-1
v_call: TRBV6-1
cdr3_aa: CASREYRVSTEAFF

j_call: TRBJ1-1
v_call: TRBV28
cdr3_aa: CASSLNTGYFTEAFF

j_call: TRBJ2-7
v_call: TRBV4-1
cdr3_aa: CASSHCEASGSGEQYF

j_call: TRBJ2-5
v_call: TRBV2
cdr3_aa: CASSLAEETQYF

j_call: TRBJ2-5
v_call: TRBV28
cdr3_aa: CASSKAGALGEIQYF

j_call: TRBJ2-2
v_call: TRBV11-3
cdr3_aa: CTSNPYGGELFF

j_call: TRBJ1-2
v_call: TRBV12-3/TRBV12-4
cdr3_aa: CASSRQANHGYTF

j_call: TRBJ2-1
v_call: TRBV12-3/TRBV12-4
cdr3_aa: CASSIAGGPRRYEQFF

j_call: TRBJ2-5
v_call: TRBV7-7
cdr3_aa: CASSLDQETQYF

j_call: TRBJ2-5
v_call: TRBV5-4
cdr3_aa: CASSPGGTAETRYF

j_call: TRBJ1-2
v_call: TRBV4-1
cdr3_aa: CASGLEPQPGQGPLGYTF

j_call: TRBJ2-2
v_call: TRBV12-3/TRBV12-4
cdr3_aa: CASSYRNTGKLFF

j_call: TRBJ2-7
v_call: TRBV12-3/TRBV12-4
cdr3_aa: CASTRRENYEEYF

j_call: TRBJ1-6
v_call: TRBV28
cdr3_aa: CASSFRGGSLLNF

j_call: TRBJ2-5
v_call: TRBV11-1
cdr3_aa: CASSAGGPRGTQCF

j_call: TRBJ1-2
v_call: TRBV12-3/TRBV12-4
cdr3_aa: CADSLRDRPNYGYIF

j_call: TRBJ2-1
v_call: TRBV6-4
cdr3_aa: CASSPSGSVDEQFF

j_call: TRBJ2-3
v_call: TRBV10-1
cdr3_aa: CASSDGGLAEDDDTQYF

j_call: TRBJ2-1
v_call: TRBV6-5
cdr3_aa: CVSSSPASYNDQFF

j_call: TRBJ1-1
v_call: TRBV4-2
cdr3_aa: CASSHGLQEGNTEAFF

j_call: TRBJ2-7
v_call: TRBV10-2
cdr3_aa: CTISGQGPPYEQYF

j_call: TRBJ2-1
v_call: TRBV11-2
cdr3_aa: CASGSGLAINEQFF

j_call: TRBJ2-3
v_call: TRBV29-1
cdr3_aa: CSVRWQGTIDTLYF

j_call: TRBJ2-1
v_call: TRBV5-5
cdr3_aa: CASNLTSGDNEQLF

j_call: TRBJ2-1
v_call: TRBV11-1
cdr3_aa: CASSLGPAGEVDNEQFF

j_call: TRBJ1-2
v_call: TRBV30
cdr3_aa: CAWSLGGAYTF

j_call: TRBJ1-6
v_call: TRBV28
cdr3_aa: CVSSLRGGSPLHF

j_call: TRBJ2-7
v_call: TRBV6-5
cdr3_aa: CASSCPGLDYEQYF

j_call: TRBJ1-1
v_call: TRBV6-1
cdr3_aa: CASRPDSLTEAFF

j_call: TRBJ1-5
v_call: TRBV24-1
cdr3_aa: CATSGSGSVQPQHF

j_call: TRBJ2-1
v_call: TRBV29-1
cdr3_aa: CGVERGNEQFF

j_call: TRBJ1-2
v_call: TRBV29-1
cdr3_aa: CSILSGDYSYTF

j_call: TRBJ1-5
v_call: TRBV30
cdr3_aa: CAWSEGYRVRQPQHF

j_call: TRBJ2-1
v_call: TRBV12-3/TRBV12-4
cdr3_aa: CASSPPRAADQFF